A selection of T cell receptor beta chains follows, all from one sample in a study of blood T cell repertoires in COVID-19. Assay: immunoSEQ multiplex PCR; the TCRdb copy retains only in-frame clones and omits some. The sample has just over 95,000 clones, 70% to 90% seen once; the top ten hold 4.1%. Sequencing used peripheral blood. The receptor set was obtained from a man between 60 and 75 years old with acute or convalescent COVID-19. CDR3s include the opening cysteine and the closing phenylalanine or tryptophan. D genes are given only for firm matches. Where a row states a size, it is once, few, many or the class of an expanded clone; other rows omit it.

j_call clone_size v_call d_call cdr3_aa cdr3_nt
TRBJ1-2 . TRBV10-2 . CASSHSNYGYTF TGCGCCAGCAGTCACAGTAACTATGGCTACACCTTC
TRBJ2-7 . TRBV7-8 . CASTRGLSATYEQYF TGTGCCAGCACCCGGGGCTTATCCGCCACCTACGAGCAGTACTTC
TRBJ1-3 . TRBV27 . CASSLEGPNPGNTIYF TGTGCCAGCAGTTTGGAGGGCCCTAACCCTGGAAACACCATATATTTT
TRBJ1-2 . TRBV9 . CASSSGLELSYGYTF TGTGCCAGCAGCTCGGGACTAGAATTGAGCTATGGCTACACCTTC
TRBJ2-3 . TRBV2 . CASSPSYTQYF TGTGCCAGCAGTCCGAGTTATACGCAGTATTTT
TRBJ2-2 few TRBV21-1 . CASSTPGAGGPNTGELFF TGTGCCAGCAGCACCCCAGGGGCAGGAGGACCGAACACCGGGGAGCTGTTTTTT
TRBJ2-1 . TRBV15 TRBD1 CATSRDQPGQGEQFF TGTGCCACCAGCAGAGATCAGCCGGGACAGGGTGAGCAGTTCTTC
TRBJ2-7 . TRBV7-4 TRBD1 CASSLSGTGLYEQYF TGTGCCAGCAGCTTGTCCGGGACAGGGCTCTACGAGCAGTACTTC
TRBJ1-2 few TRBV5-8 . CASSAWQGIYGYTF TGTGCCAGCAGCGCCTGGCAGGGGATTTATGGCTACACCTTC
TRBJ2-4 . TRBV9 TRBD1 CASSIGTAENIQYF TGTGCCAGCAGCATTGGGACAGCCGAAAACATTCAGTACTTC
TRBJ1-3 . TRBV7-9 . CASSQQPHSGNTIYF TGTGCCAGCAGCCAACAGCCACACTCTGGAAACACCATATATTTT
TRBJ2-2 . TRBV15 . CATVDLGGSNTGELFF TGTGCCACGGTAGATTTGGGAGGATCGAACACCGGGGAGCTGTTTTTT
TRBJ2-2 . TRBV27 TRBD1 CASSYRGPGTGELFF TGTGCCAGCAGTTACAGGGGGCCGGGTACCGGGGAGCTGTTTTTT
TRBJ2-1 . TRBV10-2 . CASSETVNEQFF TGCGCCAGCAGTGAGACTGTAAATGAGCAGTTCTTC
TRBJ1-4 . TRBV3-1/TRBV3-2 TRBD1 CASSQGRGDRSNEKLFF TGTGCCAGCAGCCAAGGACGGGGGGACAGGAGTAATGAAAAACTGTTTTTT
TRBJ2-1 . TRBV5-1 TRBD2 CASSFPLSGGHNEQFF TGCGCCAGCAGCTTTCCTCTTAGCGGGGGGCACAATGAGCAGTTCTTC
TRBJ1-2 . TRBV7-2 TRBD1 CASSLGTDRNGYTF TGTGCCAGCAGCCTGGGGACAGATCGAAATGGCTACACCTTC
TRBJ1-1 . TRBV5-1 . CASSSQGLEAFF TGCGCCAGCAGCTCGCAGGGGCTTGAGGCTTTCTTT
TRBJ2-7 . TRBV7-2 TRBD1 CASSPPPGQGFVEQYF TGTGCCAGCAGCCCGCCACCGGGACAGGGGTTTGTAGAGCAGTACTTC
TRBJ2-7 . TRBV5-1 TRBD1 CASSLDGTAFYEQYF TGCGCCAGCAGCTTGGATGGGACAGCGTTCTACGAGCAGTACTTC
TRBJ2-1 once TRBV11-2 TRBD2 CASSLWEGLDEQFF TGTGCCAGCAGCTTATGGGAGGGCCTGGATGAGCAGTTCTTC
TRBJ2-1 . TRBV28 . CASLSSGGGNEQFF TGTGCCAGCCTCTCTAGCGGAGGGGGGAATGAGCAGTTCTTC
TRBJ1-1 . TRBV20-1 . CSAPSGAGAFF TGCAGTGCTCCGAGCGGGGCGGGGGCTTTCTTT
TRBJ2-3 . TRBV6-5 TRBD2 CASNSGRMGADTQYF TGTGCCAGCAATAGCGGGAGGATGGGGGCAGATACGCAGTATTTT
TRBJ1-5 . TRBV5-8 . CASSLGQTLAGQPQHF TGTGCCAGCAGCTTGGGACAGACTTTAGCAGGGCAGCCCCAGCATTTT